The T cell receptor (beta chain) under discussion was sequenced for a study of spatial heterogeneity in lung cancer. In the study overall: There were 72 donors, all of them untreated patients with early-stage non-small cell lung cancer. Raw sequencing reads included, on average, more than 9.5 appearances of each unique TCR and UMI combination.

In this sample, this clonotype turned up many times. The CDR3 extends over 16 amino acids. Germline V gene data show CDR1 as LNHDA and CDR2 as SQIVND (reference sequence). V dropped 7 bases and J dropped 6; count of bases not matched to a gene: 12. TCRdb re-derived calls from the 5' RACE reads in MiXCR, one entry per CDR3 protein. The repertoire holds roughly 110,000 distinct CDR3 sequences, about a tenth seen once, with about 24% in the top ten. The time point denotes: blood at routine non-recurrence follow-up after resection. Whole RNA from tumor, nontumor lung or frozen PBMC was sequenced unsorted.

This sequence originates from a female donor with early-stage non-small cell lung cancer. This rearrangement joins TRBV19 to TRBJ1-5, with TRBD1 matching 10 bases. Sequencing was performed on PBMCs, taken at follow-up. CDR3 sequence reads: CASIDSTGGGAQPQHF. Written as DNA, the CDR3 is TGTGCCAGTATAGATTCGACAGGGGGCGGGGCTCAGCCCCAGCATTTT. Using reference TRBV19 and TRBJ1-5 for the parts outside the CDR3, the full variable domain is DGGITQSPKYLFRKEGQNVTLSCEQNLNHDAMYWYRQDPGQGLRLIYYSQIVNDFQKGDIAEGYSVSREKKESFPLTVTSAQKNPTAFYLCASIDSTGGGAQPQHFGDGTRLSIL.